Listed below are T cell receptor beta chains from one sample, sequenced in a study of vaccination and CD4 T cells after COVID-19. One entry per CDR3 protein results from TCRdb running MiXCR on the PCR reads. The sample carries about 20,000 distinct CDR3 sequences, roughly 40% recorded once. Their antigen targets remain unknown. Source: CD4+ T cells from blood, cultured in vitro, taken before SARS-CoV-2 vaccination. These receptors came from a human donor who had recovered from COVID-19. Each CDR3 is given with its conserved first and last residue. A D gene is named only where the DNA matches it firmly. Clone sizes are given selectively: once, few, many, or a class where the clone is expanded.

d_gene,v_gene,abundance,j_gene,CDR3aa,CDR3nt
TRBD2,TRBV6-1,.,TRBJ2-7,CASKSGRAYEQYF,TGTGCCAGCAAGAGCGGGAGGGCCTACGAGCAGTACTTC
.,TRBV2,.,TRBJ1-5,CASTPGSLNQPQHF,TGTGCCAGCACCCCAGGGTCCCTAAATCAGCCCCAGCATTTT
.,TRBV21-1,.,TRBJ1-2,CASSKKEGTGANYGYTF,TGTGCCAGCAGCAAAAAAGAGGGGACAGGGGCTAACTATGGCTACACCTTC
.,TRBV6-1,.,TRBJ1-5,CASSGQEAIVYSNQPQHF,TGTGCCAGCAGTGGACAGGAAGCGATTGTCTATAGCAATCAGCCCCAGCATTTT
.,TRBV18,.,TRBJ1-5,CAGRGQHF,TGTGCCGGCAGGGGCCAGCATTTT
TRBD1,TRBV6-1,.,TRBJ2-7,CASSEARTGGYEQYF,TGTGCCAGCAGTGAAGCTAGGACAGGGGGCTACGAGCAGTACTTC
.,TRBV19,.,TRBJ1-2,CASSMGDAGYGYTF,TGTGCCAGTAGTATGGGCGATGCGGGCTATGGCTACACCTTC
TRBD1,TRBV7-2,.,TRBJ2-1,CASSLGDRALPSSYNEQFF,TGTGCCAGCAGCTTGGGGGACAGGGCCCTTCCTAGCTCCTACAATGAGCAGTTCTTC
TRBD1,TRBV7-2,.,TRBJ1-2,CASSFNRGNYGYTF,TGTGCCAGCAGCTTTAACAGGGGCAACTATGGCTACACCTTC
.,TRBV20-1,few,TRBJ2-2,CSASSSGASRELFF,TGCAGTGCTAGTAGTAGCGGAGCCTCCCGGGAGCTGTTTTTT
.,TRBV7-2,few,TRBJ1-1,CASRPGGANTEAFF,TGTGCCAGCAGACCGGGGGGGGCTAACACTGAAGCTTTCTTT
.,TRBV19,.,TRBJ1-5,CASTLGGGNSNQPQHF,TGTGCCAGTACACTGGGGGGGGGAAATAGCAATCAGCCCCAGCATTTT
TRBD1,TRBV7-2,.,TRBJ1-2,CASSLDRGGRSYTF,TGTGCCAGCAGCTTAGACAGGGGAGGTAGGAGCTACACCTTC
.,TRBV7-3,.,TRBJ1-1,CASSSGGNTEAFF,TGTGCCAGCAGCTCAGGAGGCAACACTGAAGCTTTCTTT
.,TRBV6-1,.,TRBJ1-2,CASSQGSDYGYTF,TGTGCCAGCAGCCAGGGGTCGGACTATGGCTACACCTTC
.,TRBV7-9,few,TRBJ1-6,CASSLGQGLNSPLHF,TGTGCCAGCAGCTTAGGGCAGGGTCTCAATTCACCCCTCCACTTT
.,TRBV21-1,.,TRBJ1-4,CASSKWGAKNEKLFF,TGTGCCAGCAGCAAATGGGGGGCCAAAAATGAAAAACTGTTTTTT
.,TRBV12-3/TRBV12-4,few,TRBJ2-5,CASNLRSGVQETQYF,TGTGCCAGCAACCTCCGTAGCGGAGTCCAAGAGACCCAGTACTTC
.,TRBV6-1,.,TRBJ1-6,CAAEEQDGSPLHF,TGTGCCGCCGAAGAACAGGATGGTTCACCCCTCCACTTT
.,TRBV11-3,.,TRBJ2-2,CASSLARNTGELFF,TGTGCCAGCAGCTTAGCCCGAAACACCGGGGAGCTGTTTTTT
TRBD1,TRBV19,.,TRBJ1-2,CASSPQGIGNGYTF,TGTGCCAGTAGCCCACAGGGGATCGGGAATGGCTACACCTTC
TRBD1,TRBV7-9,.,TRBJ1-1,CASSSWTGGYPEAFF,TGTGCCAGCAGCTCCTGGACAGGAGGGTACCCTGAAGCTTTCTTT
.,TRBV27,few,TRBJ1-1,CASSFRGANTEAFF,TGTGCCAGCAGTTTCCGGGGAGCGAACACTGAAGCTTTCTTT
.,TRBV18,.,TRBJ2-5,CASSPLRGDVRETQYF,TGTGCCAGCTCACCACTTCGAGGGGACGTTCGAGAGACCCAGTACTTC
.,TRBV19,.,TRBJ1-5,CASRPNYSNQPQHF,TGTGCCAGTAGGCCTAACTATAGCAATCAGCCCCAGCATTTT
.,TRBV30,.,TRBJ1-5,CAWSKGRDRPQHF,TGTGCCTGGAGTAAGGGGCGGGATCGGCCCCAGCATTTT
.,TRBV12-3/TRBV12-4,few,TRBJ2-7,CASSIGPEQYF,TGTGCCAGCAGTATAGGGCCCGAGCAGTACTTC
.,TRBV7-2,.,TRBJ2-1,CASSYRRRGGGRVGEQFF,TGTGCCAGCAGCTATAGGCGGCGAGGCGGGGGCCGGGTTGGTGAGCAGTTCTTC
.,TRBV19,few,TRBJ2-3,CASSIASDADTQYF,TGTGCCAGTAGTATAGCTTCCGACGCAGATACGCAGTATTTT
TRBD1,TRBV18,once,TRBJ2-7,CASSPRSGTGDEQYF,TGTGCCAGCTCACCGCGCTCCGGGACAGGGGACGAGCAGTACTTC
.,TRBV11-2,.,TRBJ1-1,CASSSDRNTEAFF,TGTGCCAGCAGCTCAGACAGGAACACTGAAGCTTTCTTT
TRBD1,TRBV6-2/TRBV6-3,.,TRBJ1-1,CASSLDRGRGNTEAFF,TGTGCCAGCAGTTTGGACAGGGGGCGAGGGAACACTGAAGCTTTCTTT
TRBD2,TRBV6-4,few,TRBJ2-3,CASSPHSGRGTDTQYF,TGTGCCAGCAGTCCCCATAGCGGGAGAGGCACAGATACGCAGTATTTT
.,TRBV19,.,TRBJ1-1,CASRNKFEGEAFF,TGTGCCAGTAGAAATAAATTTGAGGGGGAAGCTTTCTTT
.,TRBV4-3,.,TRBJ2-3,CASSQVGGGGTDTQYF,TGCGCCAGCAGCCAAGTCGGAGGTGGGGGAACAGATACGCAGTATTTT
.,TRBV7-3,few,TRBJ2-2,CASSSSAANTGELFF,TGTGCCAGCAGCTCCAGCGCAGCGAACACCGGGGAGCTGTTTTTT
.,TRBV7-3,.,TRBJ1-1,CASSLRLGNTEAFF,TGTGCCAGCAGCTTACGGCTAGGAAACACTGAAGCTTTCTTT